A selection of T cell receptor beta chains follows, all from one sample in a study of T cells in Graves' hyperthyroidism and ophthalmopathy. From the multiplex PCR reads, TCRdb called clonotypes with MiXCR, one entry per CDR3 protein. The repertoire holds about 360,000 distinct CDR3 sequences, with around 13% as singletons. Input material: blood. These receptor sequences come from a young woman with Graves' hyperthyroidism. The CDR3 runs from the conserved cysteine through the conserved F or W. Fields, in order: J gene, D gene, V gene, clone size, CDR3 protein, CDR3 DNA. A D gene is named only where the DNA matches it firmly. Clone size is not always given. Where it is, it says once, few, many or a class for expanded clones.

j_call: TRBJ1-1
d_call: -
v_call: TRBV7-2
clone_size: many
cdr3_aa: CASSLEVDWNTEAFF
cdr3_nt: TGTGCCAGCAGCTTAGAGGTCGATTGGAACACTGAAGCTTTCTTT

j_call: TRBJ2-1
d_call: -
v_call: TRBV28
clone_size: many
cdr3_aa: CGTLADTYNEQFF
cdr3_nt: TGTGGTACTTTAGCGGACACCTACAATGAGCAGTTCTTC

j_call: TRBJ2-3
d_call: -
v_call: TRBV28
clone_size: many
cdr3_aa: CASSRNVDTQYF
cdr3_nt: TGTGCCAGCAGTCGAAACGTAGATACGCAGTATTTT

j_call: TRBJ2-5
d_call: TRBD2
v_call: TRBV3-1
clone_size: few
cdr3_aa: CASSPYATSGGEETQYF
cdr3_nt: TGTGCCAGCAGCCCCTACGCGACTAGCGGGGGGGAAGAGACCCAGTACTTC

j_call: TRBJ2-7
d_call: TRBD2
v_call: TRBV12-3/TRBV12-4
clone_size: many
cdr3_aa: CASSCTSGAPYEQYF
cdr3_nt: TGTGCCAGCAGTTGTACTAGCGGGGCTCCCTACGAGCAGTACTTC

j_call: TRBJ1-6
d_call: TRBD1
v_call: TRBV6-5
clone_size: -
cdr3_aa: CASSYQGARSPLHF
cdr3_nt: TGTGCCAGCAGTTATCAGGGGGCGCGGTCACCCCTCCACTTT

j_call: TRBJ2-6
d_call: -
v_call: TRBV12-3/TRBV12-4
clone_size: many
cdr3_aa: CATRLGGASGANVLTF
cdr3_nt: TGTGCCACACGACTGGGCGGGGCCTCTGGGGCCAACGTCCTGACTTTC

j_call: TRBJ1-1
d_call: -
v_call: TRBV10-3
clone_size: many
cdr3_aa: CAISTGAGTEAFF
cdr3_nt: TGTGCCATCAGTACCGGGGCTGGTACTGAAGCTTTCTTT

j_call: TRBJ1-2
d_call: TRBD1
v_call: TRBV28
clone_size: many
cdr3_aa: CASSPGTGNGYTF
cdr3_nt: TGTGCCAGCAGCCCCGGGACAGGCAATGGCTACACCTTC

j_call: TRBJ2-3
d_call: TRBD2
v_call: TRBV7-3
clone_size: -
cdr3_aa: CASSLGGRLRDTQYF
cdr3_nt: TGTGCCAGCAGCTTAGGCGGGAGGTTGAGGGATACGCAGTATTTT

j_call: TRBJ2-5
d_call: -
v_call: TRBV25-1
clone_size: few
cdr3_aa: CASSLGHGMGLETQYF
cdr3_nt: TGTGCCAGCAGTCTTGGGCACGGAATGGGGTTAGAGACCCAGTACTTC

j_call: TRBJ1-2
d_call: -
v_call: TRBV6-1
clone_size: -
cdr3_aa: CASSEKDTSYGYTF
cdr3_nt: TGTGCCAGCAGTGAAAAGGACACTTCCTATGGCTACACCTTC

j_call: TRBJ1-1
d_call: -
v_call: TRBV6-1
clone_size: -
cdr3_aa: CASSPFDKNTEAFF
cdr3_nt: TGTGCCAGCAGTCCTTTTGACAAGAACACTGAAGCTTTCTTT

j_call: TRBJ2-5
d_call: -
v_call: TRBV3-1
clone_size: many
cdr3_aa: CASSLDSSFQETQYF
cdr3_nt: TGTGCCAGCAGCCTGGACAGCTCCTTCCAAGAGACCCAGTACTTC

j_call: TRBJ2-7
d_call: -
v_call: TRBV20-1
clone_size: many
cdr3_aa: CSASRHRSYEQYF
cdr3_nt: TGCAGTGCTAGCCGACACCGGTCCTACGAGCAGTACTTC

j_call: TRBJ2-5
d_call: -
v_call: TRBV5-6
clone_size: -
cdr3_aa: CASSGRVGETQYF
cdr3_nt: TGTGCCAGCAGCGGCAGGGTTGGGGAGACCCAGTACTTC

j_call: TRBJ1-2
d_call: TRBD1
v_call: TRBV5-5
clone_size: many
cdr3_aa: CASSSSGTGALYGYTF
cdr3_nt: TGTGCCAGCAGCTCATCCGGGACAGGGGCCCTCTATGGCTACACCTTC

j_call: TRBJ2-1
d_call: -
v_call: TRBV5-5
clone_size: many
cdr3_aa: CASSRGSSSYNEQFF
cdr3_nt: TGTGCCAGCAGCCGAGGCAGTAGCTCCTACAATGAGCAGTTCTTC

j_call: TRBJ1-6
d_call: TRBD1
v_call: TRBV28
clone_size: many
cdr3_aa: CASSLIAFGTDNSPLHF
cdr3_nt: TGTGCCAGCAGTTTGATTGCGTTCGGGACAGATAATTCACCCCTCCACTTT

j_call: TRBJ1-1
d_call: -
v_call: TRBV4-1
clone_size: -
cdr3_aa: CASSLLIGGSEAFF
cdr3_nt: TGCGCCAGCAGCCTCCTAATTGGAGGGTCTGAAGCTTTCTTT

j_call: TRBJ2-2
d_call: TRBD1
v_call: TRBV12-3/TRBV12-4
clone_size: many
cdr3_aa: CASSWDRGTNTGELFF
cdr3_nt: TGTGCCAGCAGTTGGGACAGGGGCACGAACACCGGGGAGCTGTTTTTT

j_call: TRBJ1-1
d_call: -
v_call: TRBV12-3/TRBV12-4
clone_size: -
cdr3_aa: CASSTRAGFTEAFF
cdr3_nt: TGTGCCAGCAGTACCCGCGCGGGGTTCACTGAAGCTTTCTTT

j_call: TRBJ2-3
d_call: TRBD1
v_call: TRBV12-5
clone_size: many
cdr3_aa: CASGPGTGGTDTQYF
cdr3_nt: TGTGCTAGTGGTCCTGGGACAGGCGGCACAGATACGCAGTATTTT

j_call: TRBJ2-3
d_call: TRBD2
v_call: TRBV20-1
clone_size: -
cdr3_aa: CSASQPSGGGDTQYF
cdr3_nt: TGCAGTGCTAGTCAGCCTAGCGGGGGTGGGGATACGCAGTATTTT